Given below is one T cell receptor (beta chain) in context. The antigen remains unidentified. These data come from a study of T cell responses to AZD1222 COVID-19 vaccine. V shed 0 bases, J shed 1 base, and the junction held 5 bases outside the gene matches. Germline V gives CDR1 SGHRS, CDR2 YFSETQ. This CDR3 spans 16 amino acids. TCRdb's copy holds only in-frame clones and misses some; the assay was immunoSEQ multiplex PCR. The table lists about 150,000 clones, approximately 88% of them singletons. General study findings and limits: Seropositive at baseline were only a handful of AZD1222 recipients.

The chain is built from TRBV5-1 and TRBJ2-3, with 7 bases identical to TRBD2. The input for sequencing was peripheral blood, taken 28 days after the second dose of the MenACWY control vaccine. The clonotype comes from an adult who received the MenACWY meningococcal vaccine as a control. The CDR3 DNA reads TGCGCCAGCAGCTTGGGGACTAGGGGCGGCACAGATACGCAGTATTTT. Its protein product is CASSLGTRGGTDTQYF.